A single T cell receptor beta chain is shown here with its context. The CDR3 covers 15 residues. V dropped 4 bases and J dropped 8; count of bases not matched to a gene: 13. CDR1 is SGHRS, CDR2 YFSETQ, per germline. This table comes from immunoSEQ multiplex PCR, and its TCRdb copy is limited to in-frame clones, with some not included. Of around 24,000 clones in the sample, under 90% were seen once. These data belong to a study of blood T cell repertoires in COVID-19. At the level of the study: Spain, Italy and the United States supplied samples that represented acute and convalescent COVID-19.

The chain couples TRBV5-1 to TRBJ2-5; 8 positions agree with TRBD2. Sequenced material: peripheral blood. This receptor was identified in a woman aged 65 to 85 with active COVID-19. CDR3 in DNA: TGCGCCAGCAGCCCCAGCGGGGGCCCTGGAATCACCCAGTACTTC. Protein product: CASSPSGGPGITQYF.